This passage covers 8 T cell receptor beta chains from one sample sequenced in a study of CD8 T cells in Susac syndrome. With random hexamers, 0.5 to 1 ug RNA was reverse transcribed. TCRdb independently ran MiXCR on the immunoSEQ multiplex PCR reads; one entry per CDR3 protein. The repertoire holds around 160,000 distinct CDR3 sequences, with approximately 94% as singletons. The sequenced sample consisted of CD4+ T cells from PBMCs. The origin of the receptors is a human donor with multiple sclerosis.

This clonotype was detected only once. The chain carries TRBV4-2 and TRBJ1-3, with 8 bases aligning to TRBD1. Germline CDR1 LGHNA, CDR2 YNFKEQ. This CDR3 is built from 16 residues. V shed 1 base and J 2 bases; nucleotides not matched to a gene: 4. The CDR3 spells CASSQGMDRAGNTIYF. The DNA of the CDR3 is TGTGCCAGCAGCCAAGGAATGGACAGGGCTGGAAACACCATATATTTT.

The rearrangement joins TRBV7-2 to TRBJ2-3; D not resolved. Deletions cut 3 bases from V and 4 bases from J, with 5 bases between. Germline-derived CDR1 and CDR2 are SGHTA and FQGNSA. The CDR3 extends over 12 amino acids. CDR3 DNA sequence: TGTGCCAGCAGCTTTTATTCAGATACGCAGTATTTT. It yields the protein CASSFYSDTQYF.

The J gene is TRBJ1-5, the V gene TRBV4-1; tentative D call: TRBD1 (6 bases). The V end lost 0 bases, the J end lost 5 bases, and 14 bases lay between the germline ends. Germline V gene data show CDR1 as MGHRA and CDR2 as YSYEKL. This CDR3 is built from 16 residues. CDR3 amino acids: CASSQDPGHKDQPQHF. The CDR3 bases are TGCGCCAGCAGCCAAGATCCGGGACATAAAGATCAGCCCCAGCATTTT.

The J gene is TRBJ1-2, the V gene TRBV12-3 or TRBV12-4; D gene unclear. The CDR3 totals 11 residues. Trimming removed 0 bases at V and 8 bases at J, with 4 bases between. CDR3 loop: CASSLAQGYTF. The DNA for the CDR3 is TGTGCCAGCAGTTTAGCGCAAGGCTACACCTTC.

V and J are TRBV9 and TRBJ1-5; unclear D gene. The CDR3 is 16 amino acids. The germline V and J ends were trimmed by 4 bases and 9 bases, with 23 bases remaining between them. In germline, CDR1 is SGDLS, CDR2 YYNGEE. CDR3 amino acids: CASSPFVAPQGGPQHF. In nucleotides, the CDR3 is TGTGCCAGCAGCCCCTTTGTCGCACCCCAAGGTGGGCCCCAGCATTTT. The variable domain in full, with the rest retrieved from reference TRBV9 and TRBJ1-5, is DSGVTQTPKHLITATGQRVTLRCSPRSGDLSVYWYQQSLDQGLQFLIQYYNGEERAKGNILERFSAQQFPDLHSELNLSSLELGDSALYFCASSPFVAPQGGPQHFGDGTRLSIL.

The rearrangement links TRBV7-2 to TRBJ2-5, with TRBD1 matching 9 bases. Germline V gene data show CDR1 as SGHTA and CDR2 as FQGNSA. V lost 5 bases to trimming and J lost 2 bases; unmatched junction nucleotides: 3. This CDR3 has 14 amino acids. The chain's CDR3 is CASSRQGGQETQYF. In nucleotides, the CDR3 is TGTGCCAGCAGCCGACAGGGGGGTCAAGAGACCCAGTACTTC. The variable domain in full, with the rest retrieved from reference TRBV7-2 and TRBJ2-5, is GAGVSQSPSNKVTEKGKDVELRCDPISGHTALYWYRQSLGQGLEFLIYFQGNSAPDKSGLPSDRFSAERTGGSVSTLTIQRTQQEDSAVYLCASSRQGGQETQYFGPGTRLLVL.

This clonotype appeared once. An end of the junction does not agree with germline; a read error may underlie this. This sequence joins TRBV20-1 and TRBJ2-7; tentative D call: TRBD1 (6 bases). CDR1 DFQATT and CDR2 SNEGSKA come from the germline V gene (reference sequence). The CDR3 spans 14 residues. The CDR3 region is CSAPPGHYSFEQYF. The CDR3 coding sequence is TGCAGTGCACCACCGGGACATTACTCCTTCGAGCAGTACTTC.

The rearrangement uses TRBV20-1 and TRBJ2-3; 9 bases line up with TRBD2. This CDR3 has 15 residues. Germline V gene lookup returns CDR1 DFQATT and CDR2 SNEGSKA (reference sequence). With 6 bases clipped from V and 6 bases from J, the junction kept 13 bases outside the gene matches. This chain's CDR3 is CSAPNWGGRADTQYF. CDR3 nucleotide sequence: TGCAGTGCCCCAAATTGGGGCGGGAGGGCGGATACGCAGTATTTT.